Listed below are T cell receptor beta chains from one sample, sequenced in a study of blood T cells in healthy people across ages. TCRdb reprocessed the 5' RACE reads with MiXCR, giving one entry per CDR3 protein. Of 800,000 to 950,000 distinct CDR3 sequences in the sample, around 36% were seen once. The sequenced material came from blood. These TCRs come from a man between 18 and 35 years old in good health. The CDR3 runs from the conserved cysteine through the conserved F or W. D genes are given only for firm matches. Size is stated for part of the rows, as once, few or many counts, or as a class when the clone is expanded.

TRBV7-9	-	TRBJ2-2	-	CASSSESQGRDTGELFF	TGTGCCAGCAGCTCCGAGTCACAGGGACGAGACACCGGGGAGCTGTTTTTT
TRBV4-3	-	TRBJ2-1	-	CVSSQEARGIGGYNEQFF	TGCGTCAGCAGCCAAGAAGCGCGAGGAATAGGGGGTTACAATGAGCAGTTCTTC
TRBV6-1	TRBD1	TRBJ1-2	-	CASSEAPGQVYGYTF	TGTGCCAGCAGTGAAGCGCCGGGACAGGTCTATGGCTACACCTTC
TRBV29-1	-	TRBJ1-1	-	CSALPGVRMNTEAFF	TGCAGCGCCCTCCCCGGGGTCAGGATGAACACTGAAGCTTTCTTT
TRBV15	-	TRBJ1-4	-	CATSREDSTNEKLFF	TGTGCCACCAGCAGAGAGGACAGTACTAATGAAAAACTGTTTTTT
TRBV7-9	-	TRBJ1-1	-	CASRAPGAEAFF	TGTGCCAGCAGGGCACCGGGAGCTGAAGCTTTCTTT
TRBV4-1	-	TRBJ2-1	many	CASSQDGRNEQFF	TGCGCCAGCAGCCAAGATGGGAGAAATGAGCAGTTCTTC
TRBV4-1	-	TRBJ2-1	-	CASSASPGTTEQFF	TGCGCCAGCAGCGCCAGCCCGGGTACAACTGAGCAGTTCTTC
TRBV7-2	-	TRBJ1-1	-	CASSLDGGPGGEAFF	TGTGCCAGCAGCTTAGATGGGGGCCCCGGGGGTGAAGCTTTCTTT
TRBV4-3	-	TRBJ1-1	-	CASSQEVYGGTEAFF	TGCGCCAGCAGCCAAGAGGTTTACGGAGGGACTGAAGCTTTCTTT
TRBV7-2	TRBD1	TRBJ1-2	few	CASSSGQTNYGYTF	TGTGCCAGCAGCTCGGGACAGACTAACTATGGCTACACCTTC
TRBV5-1	-	TRBJ2-1	-	CASSLGAGVNYNEQFF	TGCGCCAGCAGCTTGGGGGCCGGGGTAAACTACAATGAGCAGTTCTTC
TRBV29-1	TRBD1	TRBJ1-1	few	CSGRDRGSEAFF	TGCAGCGGCCGGGACAGGGGCTCTGAAGCTTTCTTT
TRBV4-1	-	TRBJ2-3	many	CASSQGSGGLADTQYF	TGCGCCAGCAGCCAAGGATCTGGAGGTCTCGCAGATACGCAGTATTTT
TRBV6-2/TRBV6-3	TRBD1	TRBJ2-1	-	CASRRQGRSYNEQFF	TGTGCCAGCAGACGACAGGGTAGGTCCTACAATGAGCAGTTCTTC
TRBV12-3/TRBV12-4	-	TRBJ2-3	many	CASTSAGDTQYF	TGTGCCAGCACAAGCGCGGGGGATACGCAGTATTTT
TRBV21-1	-	TRBJ1-4	-	CASSKSPQGAHPTNEKLFF	TGTGCCAGCAGCAAAAGCCCCCAGGGGGCGCATCCAACTAATGAAAAACTGTTTTTT
TRBV6-5	TRBD2	TRBJ2-5	few	CASSLSSGARETQYF	TGTGCCAGCAGCCTTTCTAGCGGTGCCCGAGAGACCCAGTACTTC
TRBV7-6	-	TRBJ2-1	many	CASSLAGGSPYNEQFF	TGTGCCAGCAGCTTAGCTGGGGGGAGCCCCTACAATGAGCAGTTCTTC
TRBV20-1	-	TRBJ2-7	-	CSANPSSEQYF	TGCAGTGCTAACCCTAGCAGCGAGCAGTACTTC
TRBV19	-	TRBJ1-5	-	CASSHSFGVSNQPQHF	TGTGCCAGTAGTCATTCTTTCGGGGTCAGTAATCAGCCCCAGCATTTT
TRBV4-3	-	TRBJ2-3	few	CASSRWGGATDTQYF	TGCGCCAGCAGCCGCTGGGGGGGGGCCACAGATACGCAGTATTTT
TRBV7-2	TRBD2	TRBJ2-3	-	CASSSVASGGANTQYF	TGTGCCAGCAGCTCAGTGGCTAGCGGGGGGGCCAATACGCAGTATTTT
TRBV11-2	-	TRBJ2-1	many	CASRHPGLLSYNEQFF	TGTGCCAGCAGGCACCCGGGACTCCTCTCCTACAATGAGCAGTTCTTC
TRBV27	-	TRBJ1-2	-	CASSLLSRGDSLYGYTF	TGTGCCAGCAGTTTATTATCCCGGGGAGATTCCCTTTATGGCTACACCTTC
TRBV2	-	TRBJ2-5	once	CASRMGVEKTQYF	TGTGCCAGCAGGATGGGGGTCGAAAAGACCCAGTACTTC
TRBV29-1	TRBD2	TRBJ2-5	few	CSVEKGSGGYQETQYF	TGCAGCGTTGAAAAAGGTAGCGGGGGGTACCAAGAGACCCAGTACTTC
TRBV29-1	TRBD2	TRBJ2-7	many	CSVAGLAGALSYEQYF	TGCAGCGTTGCTGGGCTAGCGGGGGCCCTCTCCTACGAGCAGTACTTC
TRBV5-6	-	TRBJ2-5	-	CASSLTGETRYF	TGTGCCAGCAGTCTAACTGGTGAGACCCGGTACTTC
TRBV20-1	-	TRBJ2-5	few	CSAHGTREQETQYF	TGCAGTGCCCACGGAACACGGGAGCAAGAGACCCAGTACTTC
TRBV12-3/TRBV12-4	-	TRBJ1-1	few	CASSLGGVEAFF	TGTGCCAGCAGTTTGGGTGGCGTTGAAGCTTTCTTT
TRBV4-3	TRBD2	TRBJ2-7	-	CASSQDVLWTSVGPYEQYF	TGCGCCAGCAGCCAAGACGTCCTTTGGACTAGCGTGGGTCCCTACGAGCAGTACTTC
TRBV20-1	-	TRBJ1-6	few	CSARSGSHDNSPLHF	TGCAGTGCTAGATCAGGGTCCCATGATAATTCACCCCTCCACTTT
TRBV6-2/TRBV6-3	TRBD1	TRBJ1-2	many	CASNRQGHGYTF	TGTGCCAGCAACCGACAGGGTCACGGCTACACCTTC
TRBV7-2	TRBD1	TRBJ2-2	few	CASSLGQGAGELFF	TGTGCCAGCAGCTTGGGCCAGGGGGCCGGGGAGCTGTTTTTT
TRBV6-1	-	TRBJ2-7	-	CARTSSYEQYF	TGTGCCCGTACTAGCTCCTACGAGCAGTACTTC
TRBV5-1	-	TRBJ2-3	many	CASSLSQTLQADTQYF	TGCGCCAGCAGCTTGTCACAGACTCTCCAGGCAGATACGCAGTATTTT
TRBV29-1	-	TRBJ2-1	-	CSVRGAYSYNEQFF	TGCAGCGTCCGGGGGGCCTACTCCTACAATGAGCAGTTCTTC